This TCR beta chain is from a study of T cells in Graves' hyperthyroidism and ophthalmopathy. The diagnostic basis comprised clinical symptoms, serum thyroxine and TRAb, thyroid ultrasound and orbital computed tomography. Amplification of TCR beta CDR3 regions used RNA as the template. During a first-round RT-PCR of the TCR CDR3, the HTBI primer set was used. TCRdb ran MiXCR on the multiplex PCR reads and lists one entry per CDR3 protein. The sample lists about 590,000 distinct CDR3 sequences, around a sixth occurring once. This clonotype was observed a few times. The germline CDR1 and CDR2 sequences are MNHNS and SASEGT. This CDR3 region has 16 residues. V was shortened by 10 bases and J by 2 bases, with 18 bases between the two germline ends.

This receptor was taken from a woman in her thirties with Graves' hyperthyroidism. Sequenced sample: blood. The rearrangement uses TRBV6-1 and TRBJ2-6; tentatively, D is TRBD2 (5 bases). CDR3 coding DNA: TGTGCCACCCCAACTTGGACTGCAACTGGGGCCAACGTCCTGACTTTC. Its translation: CATPTWTATGANVLTF.